The 19 T cell receptor beta chains listed next were all sequenced from one sample in a study of long-term antiretroviral therapy in people with HIV. The run of the v3.0 immunoSEQ assay was at survey level. Clones were sequenced by immunoSEQ multiplex PCR, and TCRdb holds only the in-frame ones, with some missing. This sample has 40,000 to 50,000 clones, with around 93% found just once. Sequencing was performed on unsorted PBMCs, taken roughly 9.4 years after starting antiretroviral therapy. These receptors came from a man aged 25 to 40 with HIV.

The rearrangement links TRBV4-1 to TRBJ2-7, with no clear D. V lost 0 bases and J lost 2, with 8 bases in between. From germline, CDR1 is MGHRA and CDR2 YSYEKL. The CDR3 runs to 14 residues. CDR3 sequence: CASSQDDWTYEQYF. The CDR3 region has the DNA TGCGCCAGCAGCCAAGATGACTGGACCTACGAGCAGTACTTC.

The rearrangement links TRBV9 to TRBJ2-5, with TRBD1 matching 10 bases. The V gene's germline CDR1 is SGDLS and CDR2 YYNGEE. This CDR3 contains 15 residues. Trimming at V came to 3 bases and at J to 1 base, leaving 3 bases not matched to a gene. CDR3 DNA: TGTGCCAGCAGCGCGGGACAGGGGCGCCAAGAGACCCAGTACTTC. Its protein is CASSAGQGRQETQYF.

The chain carries TRBV7-3 and TRBJ1-1, with TRBD1 as a possible D gene (5 bases). V was trimmed by 4 bases and J by 4 bases, leaving 13 bases between them. Germline CDR1 and CDR2: SGHTA and FQGTGA. This CDR3 is built from 14 residues. The CDR3 protein is CASSSSGVGTEAFF. The DNA for the CDR3 is TGTGCCAGCAGCTCCTCGGGGGTTGGCACTGAAGCTTTCTTT.

CDR3 protein: CASSKVLGLASDTQYF. CDR3 DNA: TGTGCCAGCAGCAAGGTCCTGGGCTTAGCATCAGATACGCAGTATTTT. The gene calls are TRBV21-1 and TRBJ2-3. TRBV21-1 corresponds to a pseudogene. This CDR3 is 16 amino acids long.

This chain joins TRBV28 and TRBJ1-3; 9 bases fit TRBD1. There are 15 residues in the CDR3. Germline V lookup: CDR1 MDHEN, CDR2 SYDVKM. V trimming: 7 bases; J trimming: 7 bases; junction bases outside the gene matches: 11. In DNA, the CDR3 is TGTGCCAGCATCGCTCTTACAGGGGGCTCTAACACCATATATTTT. Translating gives CASIALTGGSNTIYF.

The chain has TRBV7-9 and TRBJ1-4; D might be TRBD1 (5 bases). CDR1 SEHNR and CDR2 FQNEAQ come from the germline V gene (reference sequence). Trimming took off 7 bases at V and 8 bases at J, with 20 bases between the two ends. The length of the CDR3 is 15 residues. The CDR3 region has the DNA TGTGCCAGCACCCCAGCTGGGGGTCTCCGAGAAAAACTGTTTTTT. It codes for CASTPAGGLREKLFF.

The chain carries TRBV7-2 and TRBJ2-3; D is perhaps TRBD1 or TRBD2 (5 bases each). The CDR3 sequence is 14 residues long. Germline V gene lookup returns CDR1 SGHTA and CDR2 FQGNSA. The V gene lost 2 bases and the J gene lost 1 base, with 7 bases spanning the gap. In nucleotides, the CDR3 is TGTGCCAGCAGCTTATCGGGGCGCACAGATACGCAGTATTTT. As protein: CASSLSGRTDTQYF.

The chain couples TRBV6-5 to TRBJ2-5; D is unclear. The CDR3 loop spans 13 amino acids. Germline loops: CDR1 MNHEY, CDR2 SVGAGI. Deletions cut 11 bases from V and 3 bases from J, with 16 bases between. The CDR3 DNA sequence: TGTGCCGCGCAAAGACGGAACGAAGAGACCCAGTACTTC. Encoded protein: CAAQRRNEETQYF.

The genes are TRBV27 and TRBJ2-1, with no clear D. Trimming left V 2 bases short and J 0 bases short, with 8 bases between. CDR1 is MNHEY, CDR2 SMNVEV, per germline (reference sequence). The CDR3 covers 15 residues. CDR3 sequence reads: CASSLLGSSYNEQFF. The CDR3 DNA reads TGTGCCAGCAGTTTACTAGGCAGCTCCTACAATGAGCAGTTCTTC.

The CDR3 DNA reads as TGTGCCAGCAGTGGGGCAGGGCGAAGCACTGAAGCTTTCTTT. It encodes CASSGAGRSTEAFF. The chain recombines TRBV25-1 with TRBJ1-1, with D tentatively TRBD1 (5 bases). This CDR3 has 14 amino acids. Germline-derived CDR1 and CDR2 are MGHDK and SYGVNS. The germline V and J ends were trimmed by 4 bases and 4 bases, with 13 bases remaining between them. Supplemented by reference TRBV25-1 and TRBJ1-1, the full variable domain reads EADIYQTPRYLVIGTGKKITLECSQTMGHDKMYWYQQDPGMELHLIHYSYGVNSTEKGDLSSESTVSRIRTEHFPLTLESARPSHTSQYLCASSGAGRSTEAFFGQGTRLTVV.

The chain joins TRBV14 to TRBJ2-2, with no clear D. CDR1 and CDR2 from the germline V gene are SGHDN and FVKESK. The V gene lost 6 bases and the J gene lost 1 base, with 6 bases spanning the gap. The CDR3 has 13 amino acids. The CDR3 sequence is CASSRMNTGELFF. The CDR3 DNA reads TGTGCCAGCAGTCGGATGAACACCGGGGAGCTGTTTTTT.

The J gene is TRBJ1-2, the V gene TRBV10-2; TRBD1 agrees at 7 bases. The CDR3 length is 17 residues. The ends lost 6 bases at V and 8 bases at J; junction bases unmatched: 21. Per germline, CDR1 WSHSY and CDR2 SAAADI. CDR3: CASSYINADRPPGGYTF. CDR3 nucleotide sequence: TGCGCCAGCAGCTACATAAACGCGGACAGGCCTCCGGGGGGCTACACCTTC.

The chain carries TRBV9 and TRBJ1-2; TRBD1 aligns across 7 bases. Germline V gene lookup returns CDR1 SGDLS and CDR2 YYNGEE. The CDR3 loop spans 16 amino acids. V lost 0 bases, J lost 3 bases, and 8 bases stayed unmatched. CDR3 amino acids: CASSVGDSFPDYGYTF. The CDR3 coding sequence is TGTGCCAGCAGCGTAGGGGACAGCTTCCCGGACTATGGCTACACCTTC.

V usage is TRBV5-6 and J usage is TRBJ1-5; possibly TRBD1 for D (6 bases). Trimming removed 4 bases at V and 3 bases at J, with 11 bases between. The germline V gene encodes CDR1 SGHDT and CDR2 YYEEEE. The CDR3 sequence is 14 residues long. In DNA, the CDR3 is TGTGCCAGCAGCCGGTACAGGGCCAATCAGCCCCAGCATTTT. It is translated as CASSRYRANQPQHF.

The chain has TRBV7-8 and TRBJ2-5; 8 nucleotides match TRBD1. The ends lost 2 bases at V and 1 base at J; junction bases unmatched: 6. The CDR3 has 16 residues. Germline lookup yields CDR1 SGHVS and CDR2 FQNEAQ. CDR3: CASSLKRDRPQETQYF. The CDR3 region has the DNA TGTGCCAGCAGCTTAAAACGGGACAGGCCCCAAGAGACCCAGTACTTC.

This rearrangement joins TRBV5-1 to TRBJ1-1; no clear D. The germline V and J ends were trimmed by 5 bases and 1 base, with 9 bases remaining between them. CDR1 is SGHRS and CDR2 is YFSETQ in the germline V gene. CDR3 length: 13 amino acids. The CDR3 sequence is CASSESRNTEAFF. Here the CDR3 DNA reads TGCGCCAGCAGTGAGAGTAGGAACACTGAAGCTTTCTTT.

This chain uses TRBV7-8 with TRBJ2-1; 7 positions match TRBD1. The length of the CDR3 is 16 residues. The V and J ends lost 5 bases and 4 bases, in that order; junction bases with no gene match: 11. Germline V gives CDR1 SGHVS, CDR2 FQNEAQ. The CDR3 DNA reads as TGTGCCAGCAGCCTACACCGGGACAGCCTATACAATGAGCAGTTCTTC. Translation gives CASSLHRDSLYNEQFF. The full variable domain, completed using reference TRBV7-8 and TRBJ2-1, is GAGVSQSPRYKVAKRGQDVALRCDPISGHVSLFWYQQALGQGPEFLTYFQNEAQLDKSGLPSDRFFAERPEGSVSTLKIQRTQQEDSAVYLCASSLHRDSLYNEQFFGPGTRLTVL.

The chain combines TRBV5-4 with TRBJ1-2; the D is unclear. Germline V gene data show CDR1 as SGHNT and CDR2 as YYREEE (reference sequence). V lost 0 bases to trimming and J lost 7 bases, with 22 bases between them. The CDR3 is 17 amino acids. CDR3: CASSLDYTRRAIGGYTF. The CDR3 DNA reads TGTGCCAGCAGCTTGGATTATACTCGAAGGGCTATCGGTGGCTACACCTTC.

The J gene is TRBJ1-4, the V gene TRBV2, with 11 bases fitting TRBD1. This CDR3 is built from 14 residues. V dropped 7 bases and J dropped 7; count of bases not matched to a gene: 5. The germline V gene encodes CDR1 SNHLY and CDR2 FYNNEI. The CDR3 nucleotides are TGTGCCAGCAAAGCCGGGACAGGGGGTGAAAAACTGTTTTTT. Translation gives CASKAGTGGEKLFF.